These 7 T cell receptor beta chains were all obtained from the same sample, sequenced in a study of CD8+CD57+ T cells in acquired aplastic anemia. Selection for sequencing was limited to patients who had shown CD8+CD57+ cell expansion by flow cytometry. CDR3 and TCR beta VDJ profiling relied on a genomic DNA template. TCRdb recomputed calls from the reads with MiXCR, one row per CDR3 protein. Here the sample spans around 430,000 distinct CDR3 sequences, about a third being singletons. Material for sequencing was sorted CD4+, CD8+, or CD8+CD57+ T cells (not recorded which) from PBMCs. The receptors here all came from a human donor with aplastic anemia.

This clonotype was counted only a few times. This rearrangement joins TRBV10-3 to TRBJ1-2; 10 nucleotides line up with TRBD1. Trimming cost V 10 bases and J 5 bases; bases outside gene matches: 7. CDR1 and CDR2 (germline): ENHRY, SYGVKD. The CDR3 is 13 amino acids. CDR3 sequence reads: CASKDRGDYGYTF. The CDR3 DNA is TGTGCCAGCAAGGACAGGGGGGATTATGGCTACACCTTC.

This clonotype has ten or more counts. V usage is TRBV24-1 and J usage is TRBJ1-2; possibly TRBD1 for D (6 bases). Trimming took 0 bases from V and 13 from J, leaving 23 bases between them. The CDR3 runs to 16 residues. Per the germline V gene, CDR1 is KGHDR and CDR2 is SFDVKD. CDR3 region: CATSDLIPGAAEVLTF. As DNA, the CDR3 is TGTGCCACCAGTGATTTGATACCGGGGGCGGCCGAGGTGCTCACCTTC.

This clonotype was seen more than once but under ten times. The chain carries TRBV25-1 and TRBJ2-5; D is undetermined. Germline V gene sequence: CDR1 MGHDK, CDR2 SYGVNS. V was cut by 4 bases and J by 3 bases, with 3 bases left in between. The CDR3 extends over 11 amino acids. In DNA form, the CDR3 reads TGTGCCAGCAGTGCCAAAGAGACCCAGTACTTC. As protein: CASSAKETQYF.

In regard to this clonotype: A junction end diverges from the germline sequence, so it may reflect a read error. This rearrangement joins TRBV7-8 to TRBJ2-7, with no clear D. This CDR3 is built from 13 residues. The germline V gene encodes CDR1 SGHVS and CDR2 FQNEAQ. CDR3 sequence (DNA): TGTGCCAGCAGGTTAGGGTTAGGATCCGAGCAGTACTTC. Translating gives CASRLGLGSEQYF.

This clonotype was detected many times. This rearrangement joins TRBV4-3 to TRBJ2-7, with D hard to call. V was clipped by 1 base and J by 1 base, with 11 bases between them. This CDR3 is built from 15 residues. Germline values: CDR1 LGHNA, CDR2 YSLEER. The chain's CDR3 is CASSQVWLGSYEQYF. DNA for the CDR3: TGCGCCAGCAGCCAAGTGTGGTTAGGATCCTACGAGCAGTACTTC.

There are many counts of this clonotype. The rearrangement joins TRBV5-4 to TRBJ2-6; TRBD2 agrees at 8 bases. The ends lost 1 base at V and 0 bases at J; junction bases unmatched: 6. In germline, CDR1 is SGHNT, CDR2 YYREEE (reference sequence). The CDR3 loop spans 18 amino acids. The DNA of the CDR3 is TGTGCCAGCAGCTTGCGGGGGGGCACCATCTCTGGGGCCAACGTCCTGACTTTC. This translates into CASSLRGGTISGANVLTF.

This clonotype was counted at least ten times. The rearrangement uses TRBV19 and TRBJ2-2; D is undetermined. Trimming left V 3 bases short and J 6 bases short, with 8 bases between. This CDR3 has 13 amino acids. Germline V CDR1 and CDR2: LNHDA, SQIVND (reference sequence). The CDR3 DNA reads as TGTGCCAGTAGTATGAAAGTGGCCGGGGAGCTGTTTTTT. Translating it yields CASSMKVAGELFF. The full variable domain, its missing parts supplied by reference TRBV19 and TRBJ2-2, is DGGITQSPKYLFRKEGQNVTLSCEQNLNHDAMYWYRQDPGQGLRLIYYSQIVNDFQKGDIAEGYSVSREKKESFPLTVTSAQKNPTAFYLCASSMKVAGELFFGEGSRLTVL.